The TCR beta chain described here comes from a study of Ad26.COV2.S vaccination and SARS-CoV-2 variants. About the study: The donor participated in the COV1001 trial, in its Ad26.COV2.S arm. Ad26.COV2.S was injected intramuscularly once or twice, 56 days apart.

Treatment given: over 15 received Ad26.COV2.S at low or high dose, single or two shots; about 5 received placebo; per-sample allocation not given. The investigators took samples on day 63 after the first vaccine or placebo injection. It was Wuhan-strain SARS-CoV-2 spike that the Ad26 vaccine vector expressed. This CDR3 spans 15 amino acids. V lost 7 bases and J lost 2; bases outside the gene matches: 9. Germline V gives CDR1 MDHEN, CDR2 SYDVKM. Sequencing was performed with immunoSEQ multiplex PCR; in TCRdb, only in-frame clones are kept and a portion is missing. Here the sample spans around 420,000 clones, 85% to 90% being singletons. General observations from the study: Vaccine and placebo recipients had similar non-spike TCR breadth.

Concerning this clone itself: As yet, its antigen is unknown.

The specimen was peripheral blood, collected in a trial of Ad26.COV2.S vaccine versus placebo. The chain combines TRBV28 with TRBJ2-3; 7 positions match TRBD1. The clonotype was recovered from a person aged 18-65 years who received the Ad26.COV2.S COVID-19 vaccine or a placebo. Here the CDR3 DNA reads TGTGCCAGCACCAGGCCGGGACAGTCCACAGATACGCAGTATTTT. Translated, it gives CASTRPGQSTDTQYF.